This T cell receptor (beta chain) was captured by sequencing in a study of blood T cell repertoires in COVID-19. Across the whole study: Italy, Spain and the United States were the sources of the convalescent and acute COVID-19 samples. From T cells, B-cell-depleted T cells, or PBMCs came the material, which was cDNA or gDNA.

Germline CDR1 is SGDLS and CDR2 is YYNGEE. The CDR3 spans 16 residues. The junction had 11 bases not matched to a gene; V was cut back by 0 bases and J by 8 bases. Participant ages covered about 18 to 90 years across approximately 25 US areas. Original data processing: How many nucleated cells were present was estimated from reference gene primer amplification. Sequencing used immunoSEQ multiplex PCR; TCRdb keeps in-frame clones, though not all of them. That table gives V, J and clone size, and the DNA gave D and trimming. The sample lists some 200,000 clones, about 87% occurring once. The sequence came from a woman aged 25 to 39 who had recovered from COVID-19. The chain has TRBV9 and TRBJ2-3; 8 bases agree with TRBD2. The source material was PBMCs or T cells enriched from blood (not recorded which). CDR3 in DNA: TGTGCCAGCAGCGTAGGCCCGGGGGGGTCTTATGGTACGCAGTATTTT. This gives the protein CASSVGPGGSYGTQYF.